This T cell receptor beta chain was captured by sequencing in a study of CD8 T cell repertoires and HIV-1 epitope variants. About the study: Epitopes were three Gag families plus Nef HW9 and YT9. Study results and caveats: Of nine antigen-specific beta clonotypes, six appeared to cross-react with escape variants.

Produced via immunoSEQ multiplex PCR; TCRdb's table is partial and in-frame only. The sample has around 3,600 clones, roughly 71% seen once. Germline V gives CDR1 SGHDT, CDR2 YYEEEE. The ends lost 0 bases at V and 5 bases at J; junction bases unmatched: 4. The CDR3 loop spans 16 amino acids. For this clone: Its antigen remains unidentified.

The chain has TRBV5-6 and TRBJ2-2, with 10 bases lining up with TRBD1. What was sequenced was cultured CD8+ T cells derived from PBMCs. This TCR was sampled from a male donor with HIV. The CDR3 coding sequence is TGTGCCAGCAGCTTGGGGACAGGGGGTTGGACCGGGGAGCTGTTTTTT. Protein: CASSLGTGGWTGELFF.